Below are 25 T cell receptor beta chains sequenced from a single sample in a study of T cells after yellow fever vaccination. TCRdb ran MiXCR on the 5' RACE reads and lists one entry per CDR3 protein. This sample has approximately 70,000 distinct CDR3 sequences, with approximately 6.1% found just once. Sequenced material: CD8+ T cells sorted from PBMCs, taken about 41 days after the first yellow fever vaccination. The source of these receptors is a young man who received the YFV17D yellow fever vaccine.

This clonotype was observed at least ten times. The V gene is TRBV7-9, the J gene TRBJ2-7; no firm D call. The V gene lost 5 bases and the J gene lost 6 bases, with 14 bases spanning the gap. CDR3 length: 13 amino acids. Germline V CDR1 and CDR2: SEHNR, FQNEAQ (reference sequence). The CDR3 reads CASSGYSRSEQYF. The CDR3 DNA sequence: TGTGCCAGCAGCGGGTATAGCCGTTCCGAGCAGTACTTC.

This clonotype occurred a few times. The chain has TRBV4-3 and TRBJ1-5, with unresolved D. The length of the CDR3 is 15 residues. V was cut by 0 bases and J by 6 bases, with 12 bases left in between. CDR1 and CDR2 from the germline V gene are LGHNA and YSLEER. CDR3 sequence: CASSQDGGSGQPQHF. CDR3 DNA: TGCGCCAGCAGCCAAGATGGTGGCTCAGGTCAGCCCCAGCATTTT.

The genes are TRBV11-2 and TRBJ2-7, with a weak D call TRBD1 (7 bases). Germline V CDR1 and CDR2: SGHAT, FQNNGV. The CDR3 sequence is 15 residues long. V lost 6 bases and J 2 bases, leaving 17 bases between the germline ends. CDR3 region: CASRGGTAITYEQYF. DNA of the CDR3: TGTGCCAGCAGGGGCGGGACAGCCATCACCTACGAGCAGTACTTC.

This clonotype has at least ten counts. This sequence joins TRBV4-2 and TRBJ2-7, with D unclear. CDR1 and CDR2 (germline): LGHNA, YNFKEQ. The CDR3 spans 10 residues. The V and J ends lost 5 bases and 4 bases respectively, with 3 bases between them. The CDR3 DNA follows: TGTGCCAGCAGCGGATACGAGCAGTACGTC. Amino acids: CASSGYEQYV.

The table lists this clonotype with many counts. V gene TRBV20-1 combines with J gene TRBJ2-1; D is perhaps TRBD2 (7 bases). V was pared by 4 bases and J by 10 bases, with 17 bases between. Germline values: CDR1 DFQATT, CDR2 SNEGSKA (reference sequence). The CDR3 has 13 amino acids. CDR3 nucleotide sequence: TGCAGTGCTAATTCGGGGGGCCTTCGGGAGCAGTTCTTC. Its translation is CSANSGGLREQFF.

Comment on this clonotype: A read error is possible here, since a much larger clone lies one base away. The V gene is TRBV12-3 or TRBV12-4, the J gene TRBJ1-1, with a possible D match to TRBD1 (5 bases). The V end lost 1 base, the J end lost 7 bases, and 13 bases lay between the germline ends. The CDR3 loop spans 14 amino acids. DNA of the CDR3: TGTGCCAGCAGTTTAGAGCTGGGACCCGTTGAAGCTTTCTTT. It yields the protein CASSLELGPVEAFF.

This clonotype has a handful of counts. V usage is TRBV5-1 and J usage is TRBJ1-2; weak D call: TRBD1 (6 bases). The CDR3 loop spans 14 amino acids. The germline V and J ends were trimmed by 0 bases and 2 bases, with 8 bases remaining between them. Germline CDR1 is SGHRS and CDR2 is YFSETQ. The CDR3 protein is CASSLGGGNYGYTF. CDR3 sequence (DNA): TGCGCCAGCAGCTTGGGAGGGGGAAACTATGGCTACACCTTC.

This clonotype was counted at least ten times. The chain joins TRBV27 to TRBJ2-5; D unclear. V was shortened by 6 bases and J by 5 bases, with 7 bases between the two germline ends. The CDR3 covers 11 residues. Germline V gene data show CDR1 as MNHEY and CDR2 as SMNVEV (reference sequence). The CDR3 region has the DNA TGTGCCAGCAGCCGACCGGAGACCCAGTACTTC. Its protein is CASSRPETQYF.

The chain uses TRBV19 and TRBJ2-1; 7 nucleotides align to TRBD2. Germline trimming cut 8 bases from V and 0 bases from J; bases unmatched to any gene: 1. The CDR3 covers 13 residues. Germline V gene lookup returns CDR1 LNHDA and CDR2 SQIVND (reference sequence). The CDR3 loop reads CASQRGSYNEQFF. The CDR3 coding sequence is TGTGCCAGTCAGCGGGGCTCCTACAATGAGCAGTTCTTC.

This clonotype was seen repeatedly, ten times or more. This sequence joins TRBV24-1 and TRBJ2-3, with D possibly matching TRBD1 (6 bases). CDR3 size: 16 residues. V shed 3 bases and J shed 0 bases, with 12 bases lying between them. Germline CDR1 KGHDR, CDR2 SFDVKD. The CDR3 reads CATSDPGQSSTDTQYF. The CDR3 nucleotides read TGTGCCACCAGTGATCCCGGACAGAGTAGCACAGATACGCAGTATTTT.

At least ten counts were recorded for this clonotype. The chain has TRBV7-9 and TRBJ2-7; TRBD1 matches 9 bases. CDR3 length: 13 residues. J was trimmed by 5 bases and V by 6 bases; bases with no gene match: 5. Germline CDR1 SEHNR, CDR2 FQNEAQ (reference sequence). The CDR3 sequence is CASRARDRDEQYF. In DNA form, the CDR3 reads TGTGCCAGCAGGGCCCGGGACAGGGACGAGCAGTACTTC.

The J gene is TRBJ1-1, the V gene TRBV29-1, with a weak D call TRBD1 (6 bases). This CDR3 comprises 13 residues. Germline CDR1 SQVTM, CDR2 ANQGSEA. The germline V and J ends were trimmed by 2 bases and 5 bases, with 12 bases remaining between them. CDR3 residues: CSVESGAQTEAFF. The CDR3 DNA follows: TGCAGCGTTGAATCAGGGGCGCAGACTGAAGCTTTCTTT.

This clonotype was counted many times. The rearrangement uses TRBV20-1 and TRBJ2-3; D ambiguous. Trimming removed 3 bases at V and 5 bases at J, with 6 bases between. Germline CDR1 is DFQATT and CDR2 is SNEGSKA (reference sequence). The CDR3 has 11 residues. The CDR3 sequence is CSASVRDTQYF. CDR3 sequence (DNA): TGCAGTGCTAGTGTAAGAGATACGCAGTATTTT.

This clonotype was found many times. V usage is TRBV20-1 and J usage is TRBJ2-2; unclear D gene. The CDR3 totals 13 residues. Between the trimmed V and J ends, which lost 6 bases and 4 bases, there was a span of 12 bases. The germline V gene encodes CDR1 DFQATT and CDR2 SNEGSKA (reference sequence). CDR3 protein: CSAGWFSTGELFF. CDR3 nucleotides: TGCAGTGCGGGGTGGTTCTCCACCGGGGAGCTGTTTTTT.

This clonotype showed up many times. The chain couples TRBV7-9 to TRBJ1-5, with D maybe TRBD1 (5 bases). The CDR3 extends over 12 amino acids. V was clipped by 0 bases and J by 8 bases, with 5 bases between them. From germline, CDR1 is SEHNR and CDR2 FQNEAQ (reference sequence). CDR3 nucleotide sequence: TGTGCCAGCAGCTTAGCGGGGGAGCCCCAGCATTTT. It codes for CASSLAGEPQHF.

The sample holds many counts of this clonotype. This sequence joins TRBV12-3 or TRBV12-4 and TRBJ2-2; D remains unclear. The germline V and J ends were trimmed by 6 bases and 5 bases, with 7 bases remaining between them. This CDR3 region has 12 residues. CDR3 loop: CASRDGTGELFF. CDR3 in DNA: TGTGCCAGCAGGGACGGGACCGGGGAGCTGTTTTTT.

This clonotype showed up many times. The CDR3 protein is CATSGGVEASSYNEQFF. The CDR3 DNA is TGTGCCACCAGCGGGGGGGTAGAGGCCAGCTCCTACAATGAGCAGTTCTTC. The chain carries TRBV15 and TRBJ2-1; 7 nucleotides align to TRBD2. Per the germline V gene, CDR1 is LNHNV and CDR2 is YYDKDF (reference sequence). Unmatched junction bases numbered 10, after V lost 5 bases and J lost 0 bases. The CDR3 consists of 17 residues.

This clonotype was seen at least ten times. The chain recombines TRBV9 with TRBJ2-1; D remains unclear. Germline assignment: CDR1 SGDLS and CDR2 YYNGEE. CDR3 length equals 13 residues. Deletions cut 3 bases from V and 5 bases from J, with 9 bases between. CDR3 region: CASSARAHNEQFF. CDR3 in DNA: TGTGCCAGCAGCGCCCGAGCCCACAATGAGCAGTTCTTC.

This clonotype showed up just a few times. V gene TRBV10-3 combines with J gene TRBJ1-2; D might be TRBD1 (6 bases). Germline V gene lookup returns CDR1 ENHRY and CDR2 SYGVKD. The CDR3 contains 13 residues. V dropped 9 bases and J dropped 5 bases, with 16 bases sitting between them. The CDR3 spells CAILDSLGYGYTF. CDR3 DNA: TGTGCCATTCTGGACAGTCTAGGATATGGCTACACCTTC.

The chain employs TRBV20-1 and TRBJ2-5; no definite D call. CDR1 is DFQATT and CDR2 is SNEGSKA in the germline V gene (reference sequence). The CDR3 runs 14 residues. Trimming took 1 base from V and 5 from J, leaving 14 bases between them. The CDR3 reads CSARVSGEGETQYF. The CDR3 nucleotides are TGCAGTGCTAGAGTTAGTGGGGAAGGGGAGACCCAGTACTTC.

This clonotype was picked up many times. V gene TRBV7-9 combines with J gene TRBJ1-1, with D unclear. The CDR3 length is 15 residues. Looked up from germline, CDR1 is SEHNR and CDR2 is FQNEAQ (reference sequence). The V gene lost 3 bases and the J gene lost 1 base, with 12 bases spanning the gap. The CDR3, as DNA: TGTGCCAGCAGCTTTCCACGAGGGTCGAACACTGAAGCTTTCTTT. Amino acids: CASSFPRGSNTEAFF.

This clonotype showed up just a few times. This chain links TRBV7-9 with TRBJ1-2; no clear D gene. V was shortened by 1 base and J by 6 bases, with 9 bases between the two germline ends. The length of the CDR3 is 13 residues. Germline CDR1 SEHNR, CDR2 FQNEAQ (reference sequence). The CDR3 here is CASSLDPQNGYTF. The DNA for the CDR3 is TGTGCCAGCAGCTTAGATCCACAGAATGGCTACACCTTC. Full variable domain (remainder filled in from reference TRBV7-9 and TRBJ1-2): DTGVSQNPRHKITKRGQNVTFRCDPISEHNRLYWYRQTLGQGPEFLTYFQNEAQLEKSRLLSDRFSAERPKGSFSTLEIQRTEQGDSAMYLCASSLDPQNGYTFGSGTRLTVV.

At least ten counts were recorded for this clonotype. The V and J genes are TRBV4-1 and TRBJ1-1; D unclear. The V and J ends lost 4 bases and 6 bases respectively, with 15 bases between them. Per germline, CDR1 MGHRA and CDR2 YSYEKL. The CDR3 runs 14 residues. The CDR3 loop reads CASSPVAFRPEAFF. CDR3 in DNA: TGCGCCAGCAGCCCGGTGGCATTTCGACCTGAAGCTTTCTTT.

This clonotype was seen more than once but under ten times. The gene calls are TRBV25-1 and TRBJ2-2, with D maybe TRBD1 (5 bases). Per the germline V gene, CDR1 is MGHDK and CDR2 is SYGVNS. CDR3 length equals 14 residues. The germline V and J ends were trimmed by 6 bases and 5 bases, with 13 bases remaining between them. CDR3 sequence reads: CASSSRQITGELFF. CDR3 sequence (DNA): TGTGCCAGCAGCTCGAGACAGATAACCGGGGAGCTGTTTTTT. Drawing the rest from reference TRBV25-1 and TRBJ2-2, the complete variable domain is EADIYQTPRYLVIGTGKKITLECSQTMGHDKMYWYQQDPGMELHLIHYSYGVNSTEKGDLSSESTVSRIRTEHFPLTLESARPSHTSQYLCASSSRQITGELFFGEGSRLTVL.

This clonotype is labeled as medium-sized. The chain uses TRBV20-1 and TRBJ2-1; D unclear. The CDR3 consists of 15 residues. Germline values: CDR1 DFQATT, CDR2 SNEGSKA (reference sequence). V was pared by 1 base and J by 2 bases, with 12 bases between. CDR3 DNA: TGCAGTGCTAGAGGGTCTCGGCAGGCCTACAATGAGCAGTTCTTC. Translation: CSARGSRQAYNEQFF.